The 20 T cell receptor beta chains below were found in one sample sequenced in a study of blood T cell repertoires in COVID-19. Some clones are missing from TCRdb's copy, which holds only in-frame ones; the method was immunoSEQ multiplex PCR. In the table there are 350,000 to 400,000 clones, 91% of which are singletons. Sequencing used PBMCs or T cells enriched from blood (not recorded which). All receptors come from a woman aged 40 to 50 who had been exposed to COVID-19.

The CDR3 reads CASSLPGQAGNTIYF. For the CDR3, the DNA is TGTGCCAGCAGTTTACCGGGACAGGCTGGAAACACCATATATTTT. The chain recombines TRBV28 with TRBJ1-3, with 8 bases aligning to TRBD1. The germline V gene encodes CDR1 MDHEN and CDR2 SYDVKM. The CDR3 is 15 amino acids. Trimming cost V 2 bases and J 2 bases; bases outside gene matches: 2.

This chain uses TRBV7-9 with TRBJ1-2; D gene unclear. Trimming left V 1 base short and J 6 bases short, with 3 bases between. The V gene's germline CDR1 is SEHNR and CDR2 FQNEAQ (reference sequence). The CDR3 loop spans 11 amino acids. The CDR3 loop reads CASSLVNGYTF. The DNA for the CDR3 is TGTGCCAGCAGCTTAGTCAATGGCTACACCTTC.

The chain is built from TRBV11-2 and TRBJ2-2; tentatively, D is TRBD2 (6 bases). Trimming left V 5 bases short and J 6 bases short, with 19 bases between. Germline CDR1 and CDR2: SGHAT and FQNNGV. The CDR3 is 16 amino acids. The CDR3 loop reads CASSRPAGRSPGELFF. DNA of the CDR3: TGTGCCAGCAGCCGACCCGCGGGGAGGTCCCCCGGGGAGCTGTTTTTT. Filled out from reference TRBV11-2 and TRBJ2-2, the complete variable domain reads EAGVAQSPRYKIIEKRQSVAFWCNPISGHATLYWYQQILGQGPKLLIQFQNNGVVDDSQLPKDRFSAERLKGVDSTLKIQPAKLEDSAVYLCASSRPAGRSPGELFFGEGSRLTVL.

V is TRBV7-9 and J is TRBJ2-2; TRBD2 matches 7 bases. The J segment lost 6 bases and the V segment lost 0 bases, leaving 4 bases of the junction unmatched. The CDR3 has 15 amino acids. Germline V gene data show CDR1 as SEHNR and CDR2 as FQNEAQ (reference sequence). The DNA for the CDR3 is TGTGCCAGCAGCTTAGCGATTCGGGGGGCCGGGGAGCTGTTTTTT. Translating gives CASSLAIRGAGELFF.

The chain recombines TRBV4-1 with TRBJ2-1, with D maybe TRBD1 (5 bases). Germline V gives CDR1 MGHRA, CDR2 YSYEKL. This CDR3 has 15 residues. With 4 bases removed from V and 6 bases from J, the gap between germline ends came to 16 bases. This CDR3 is CASSLKGPQGNEQFF. CDR3 in DNA: TGCGCCAGCAGCCTTAAAGGCCCCCAGGGCAATGAGCAGTTCTTC.

The chain couples TRBV18 to TRBJ1-3; 9 bases are shared with TRBD1. CDR1 and CDR2 (germline): KGHSH, LQKENI. V trimming: 2 bases; J trimming: 3 bases; junction bases outside the gene matches: 8. The length of the CDR3 is 17 residues. CDR3 loop: CASSPTRTGDYGNTIYF. In nucleotides, the CDR3 is TGTGCCAGCTCACCAACCCGGACAGGGGACTATGGAAACACCATATATTTT.

V gene TRBV12-3 or TRBV12-4 combines with J gene TRBJ1-2; D remains ambiguous. The CDR3 has 12 amino acids. Trimming removed 6 bases from V and 6 bases from J, with 11 bases in between. For the CDR3, the DNA is TGTGCCAGCAGCCCGGACTCGCATGGCTACACCTTC. Translation: CASSPDSHGYTF.

The chain links TRBV15 to TRBJ2-1; D possibly corresponds to TRBD2 (6 bases). V was clipped by 4 bases and J by 7 bases, with 17 bases between them. The CDR3 runs to 15 residues. The germline V gene encodes CDR1 LNHNV and CDR2 YYDKDF (reference sequence). The chain's CDR3 is CATSTRLGRTNEQFF. The CDR3 DNA follows: TGTGCCACCAGCACTAGACTAGGTAGGACGAATGAGCAGTTCTTC.

The chain couples TRBV7-3 to TRBJ1-3; no firm D call. There are 13 residues in the CDR3. Trimming took off 6 bases at V and 4 bases at J, with 10 bases between the two ends. Germline V CDR1 and CDR2: SGHTA, FQGTGA. The CDR3 DNA follows: TGTGCCAGCAGGGCCCCGCCCGGAAACACCATATATTTT. This gives the protein CASRAPPGNTIYF.

This clone has only one observation. The gene calls are TRBV10-1 and TRBJ2-7; 11 nucleotides match TRBD1. J lost 6 bases, V lost 1 base, and 2 bases had no gene match. Germline V gene sequence: CDR1 WNHNN, CDR2 SYGVQD (reference sequence). CDR3 length: 14 amino acids. The chain's CDR3 is CASSELGTGGEQYF. CDR3 coding DNA: TGCGCCAGCAGTGAGTTGGGGACAGGGGGCGAGCAGTACTTC.

V usage is TRBV27 and J usage is TRBJ1-2, with 9 bases identical to TRBD1. The CDR3 sequence is 14 residues long. Germline CDR1 and CDR2: MNHEY and SMNVEV (reference sequence). The junction had 5 bases not matched to a gene; V was cut back by 4 bases and J by 5 bases. Here the CDR3 DNA reads TGTGCCAGCAGTTCGCCGGACAGGGGATATGGCTACACCTTC. Its translation is CASSSPDRGYGYTF.

The V gene is TRBV7-3, the J gene TRBJ2-7, with 7 bases fitting TRBD1. In germline, CDR1 is SGHTA, CDR2 FQGTGA. This CDR3 spans 14 amino acids. Losses at the gene ends were 5 bases for V and 4 bases for J; bases not matched to a gene: 8. The CDR3 here is CASSPTGLGYEQYF. The CDR3 nucleotides are TGTGCCAGCAGCCCGACAGGGTTGGGGTACGAGCAGTACTTC.

The chain uses TRBV3-1 (or the pseudogene TRBV3-2) and TRBJ2-1, with a possible D match to TRBD2 (6 bases). This CDR3 has 18 amino acids. Germline V gene data show CDR1 as LGHDT and CDR2 as YNNKEL (reference sequence). V was cut by 4 bases and J by 7 bases, with 26 bases left in between. In DNA, the CDR3 is TGTGCCAGCAGCCTGGGTGGGACGGGAGTTGGGGGATTGAATGAGCAGTTCTTC. The encoded protein is CASSLGGTGVGGLNEQFF.

V gene TRBV7-2 combines with J gene TRBJ1-5; D is unresolved. Germline lookup yields CDR1 SGHTA and CDR2 FQGNSA. The CDR3 loop spans 13 amino acids. V was cut by 3 bases and J by 3 bases, with 6 bases left in between. CDR3 nucleotide sequence: TGTGCCAGCAGCTTGGCAGTCAATCAGCCCCAGCATTTT. This encodes CASSLAVNQPQHF. The full variable domain, rest sourced from reference TRBV7-2 and TRBJ1-5, is GAGVSQSPSNKVTEKGKDVELRCDPISGHTALYWYRQSLGQGLEFLIYFQGNSAPDKSGLPSDRFSAERTGGSVSTLTIQRTQQEDSAVYLCASSLAVNQPQHFGDGTRLSIL.

The V call is TRBV7-2, the J call TRBJ1-6, with 8 bases aligning to TRBD1. Germline CDR1 is SGHTA and CDR2 is FQGNSA. This CDR3 is built from 14 residues. With 8 bases clipped from V and 6 bases from J, the junction kept 6 bases outside the gene matches. CDR3 in DNA: TGTGCCAGCCGCCAGACAGGGGTTAATTCACCCCTCCACTTT. Translation: CASRQTGVNSPLHF. The entire variable domain, with the rest obtained from reference TRBV7-2 and TRBJ1-6, is as follows: GAGVSQSPSNKVTEKGKDVELRCDPISGHTALYWYRQSLGQGLEFLIYFQGNSAPDKSGLPSDRFSAERTGGSVSTLTIQRTQQEDSAVYLCASRQTGVNSPLHFGNGTRLTVT.

The rearrangement joins TRBV19 to TRBJ1-2, with D hard to call. V was cut by 1 base and J by 4 bases, with 16 bases left in between. The CDR3 covers 16 residues. Germline assignment: CDR1 LNHDA and CDR2 SQIVND (reference sequence). The CDR3 region is CASSIGAESIFYGYTF. The CDR3 DNA reads as TGTGCCAGTAGTATAGGGGCCGAAAGCATTTTCTATGGCTACACCTTC.

The chain carries TRBV10-1 and TRBJ1-2; a weak D match, TRBD1 (6 bases). With 3 bases removed from V and 8 bases from J, the gap between germline ends came to 13 bases. Germline lookup yields CDR1 WNHNN and CDR2 SYGVQD (reference sequence). This CDR3 is built from 13 residues. Written as DNA, the CDR3 is TGCGCCAGCAGTGATGCCCATACAGGGGGCTACACCTTC. Amino acids: CASSDAHTGGYTF.

The chain carries TRBV30 and TRBJ1-5, with D possibly TRBD1 on 6 matching bases. Germline assignment: CDR1 GTSNPN and CDR2 SVGIG (reference sequence). With 3 bases removed from V and 6 bases from J, the gap between germline ends came to 6 bases. CDR3 length: 11 amino acids. The CDR3 reads CAWSRGQPQHF. The CDR3 DNA reads TGTGCCTGGAGCAGGGGTCAGCCCCAGCATTTT.

In its sample, this clone was seen once. The V call is TRBV5-1, the J call TRBJ1-3; 7 nucleotides agree with TRBD1. The CDR3 extends over 13 amino acids. Per the germline V gene, CDR1 is SGHRS and CDR2 is YFSETQ. Trimming at V came to 5 bases and at J to 6 bases, leaving 5 bases not matched to a gene. CDR3 sequence reads: CASRAGTENTIYF. Written as DNA, the CDR3 is TGCGCCAGCAGGGCCGGGACAGAAAACACCATATATTTT.

The CDR3 nucleotides read TGTGCCAGCAGTTACTTGACAGGGGCCACTGAAGCTTTCTTT. It specifies CASSYLTGATEAFF. This rearrangement joins TRBV2 to TRBJ1-1, with 8 positions matching TRBD1. In germline, CDR1 is SNHLY, CDR2 FYNNEI. V lost 5 bases, J lost 4 bases, and 6 bases stayed unmatched. This CDR3 contains 14 residues.